What follows are 31 T cell receptor beta chains derived from one specimen sequenced in a study of control samples from healthy donors and cancer patients (dated by TCRdb to the early 2020s). The library relied on the immunoSEQ multiplex PCR assay. Held by TCRdb, this immuneACCESS table contains in-frame sequences only and omits some clones. Under half of the omission traces to an unresolved V gene where checked; the cause of the rest is unknown. A total of approximately 140,000 clones appear in this sample, roughly 92% of them only once. The biggest ten clones account for around 14% of the sample. Sequenced input: blood. These receptors came from a man aged 35 to 55 in good health.

This clone was detected once. This sequence joins TRBV6-2 or TRBV6-3 and TRBJ2-1; the D gene is possibly TRBD1 (6 bases). The germline V gene encodes CDR1 MNHEY and CDR2 SVGEGT. V lost 2 bases to trimming and J lost 5 bases, with 10 bases between them. The CDR3 totals 14 residues. This CDR3 reads CASSYQGNHNEQFF. CDR3 sequence (DNA): TGTGCCAGCAGTTACCAGGGGAACCACAATGAGCAGTTCTTC.

This clone has a single count. V gene TRBV5-6 combines with J gene TRBJ1-3; unclear D gene. The germline CDR1 and CDR2 sequences are SGHDT and YYEEEE. The CDR3 covers 15 residues. V was cut by 0 bases and J by 4 bases, with 11 bases left in between. The CDR3 DNA follows: TGTGCCAGCAGCTTGGGCCAAGGGAACGGAAACACCATATATTTT. It translates to CASSLGQGNGNTIYF.

The V call is TRBV7-9, the J call TRBJ1-5; no clear D. The germline V and J ends were trimmed by 1 base and 2 bases, with 6 bases remaining between them. The CDR3 consists of 14 residues. The germline V gene encodes CDR1 SEHNR and CDR2 FQNEAQ (reference sequence). In nucleotides, the CDR3 is TGTGCCAGCAGCTTAGTGTCTGGCAATCAGCCCCAGCATTTT. It specifies CASSLVSGNQPQHF. Filled out from reference TRBV7-9 and TRBJ1-5, the complete variable domain reads DTGVSQNPRHKITKRGQNVTFRCDPISEHNRLYWYRQTLGQGPEFLTYFQNEAQLEKSRLLSDRFSAERPKGSFSTLEIQRTEQGDSAMYLCASSLVSGNQPQHFGDGTRLSIL.

The gene calls are TRBV16 and TRBJ1-6; no definite D call. Trimming took off 0 bases at V and 4 bases at J, with 10 bases between the two ends. The CDR3 has 16 residues. Germline CDR1 and CDR2: KGHSY and FQNENV. The CDR3 sequence: CASSQSDGFYNSPLHF. The CDR3 DNA reads TGTGCCAGCAGCCAATCCGACGGATTTTATAATTCACCCCTCCACTTT.

The J gene is TRBJ1-3, the V gene TRBV7-9; D remains unclear. CDR1 and CDR2 (germline): SEHNR, FQNEAQ (reference sequence). The germline V and J ends were trimmed by 1 base and 4 bases, with 17 bases remaining between them. There are 17 residues in the CDR3. CDR3 nucleotides: TGTGCCAGCAGCTTAGTCGGAATAGGGTTAAACGGAAACACCATATATTTT. It encodes CASSLVGIGLNGNTIYF.

This clone was observed a single time. The J gene is TRBJ1-1, the V gene TRBV28; the match to TRBD1 covers 8 bases. This CDR3 contains 17 residues. The J segment lost 4 bases and the V segment lost 3 bases, leaving 13 bases of the junction unmatched. The germline V gene encodes CDR1 MDHEN and CDR2 SYDVKM. Here the CDR3 DNA reads TGTGCCAGCAGTTTCCCTTGGACAGGGAGTTCGAGCACTGAAGCTTTCTTT. It specifies CASSFPWTGSSSTEAFF.

The gene calls are TRBV6-5 and TRBJ2-7; D is uncertain. This CDR3 spans 13 amino acids. The germline CDR1 and CDR2 sequences are MNHEY and SVGAGI. V dropped 8 bases and J dropped 0 bases, with 11 bases sitting between them. This CDR3 reads CASLSAVSYEQYF. The CDR3, as DNA: TGTGCCAGCTTGTCCGCTGTCTCCTACGAGCAGTACTTC.

The chain joins TRBV5-4 to TRBJ1-6, with D possibly being TRBD1 (6 bases). The germline V and J ends were trimmed by 4 bases and 9 bases, with 11 bases remaining between them. The CDR3 runs to 13 residues. Germline assignment: CDR1 SGHNT and CDR2 YYREEE (reference sequence). DNA for the CDR3: TGTGCCAGCAGCGGGGGGCCTAGTTCACCCCTCCACTTT. Translating gives CASSGGPSSPLHF.

The chain is built from TRBV29-1 and TRBJ1-1; maybe TRBD1 (5 bases). V was clipped by 6 bases and J by 4 bases, with 24 bases between them. CDR3 length: 16 residues. The germline CDR1 and CDR2 sequences are SQVTM and ANQGSEA. CDR3 sequence: CSVVFGTALVGTEAFF. The CDR3 nucleotides are TGCAGCGTCGTTTTCGGGACGGCCTTAGTGGGCACTGAAGCTTTCTTT. Together with reference TRBV29-1 and TRBJ1-1, the CDR3 gives the full variable domain: SAVISQKPSRDICQRGTSLTIQCQVDSQVTMMFWYRQQPGQSLTLIATANQGSEATYESGFVIDKFPISRPNLTFSTLTVSNMSPEDSSIYLCSVVFGTALVGTEAFFGQGTRLTVV.

The chain joins TRBV6-2 or TRBV6-3 to TRBJ2-1; 10 nucleotides agree with TRBD2. The CDR3 is 15 amino acids. Germline V gene sequence: CDR1 MNHEY, CDR2 SVGEGT. V lost 1 base, J lost 10 bases, and 7 bases stayed unmatched. The CDR3 DNA sequence: TGTGCCAGCAGTTACTTGAGCGGGGGGGCAGGGGAGCAGTTCTTC. Residues: CASSYLSGGAGEQFF.

Only one count was recorded for this clone. V is TRBV10-2 and J is TRBJ2-5; D is possibly TRBD2 (6 bases). V was shortened by 1 base and J by 5 bases, with 11 bases between the two germline ends. The length of the CDR3 is 14 residues. The germline CDR1 and CDR2 sequences are WSHSY and SAAADI. For the CDR3, the DNA is TGCGCCAGCAGTGAGTACGGGGGTGGCGAGACCCAGTACTTC. Encoded protein: CASSEYGGGETQYF.

V and J are TRBV30 and TRBJ1-1; a weak D match, TRBD1 (5 bases). Germline CDR1 and CDR2: GTSNPN and SVGIG (reference sequence). The CDR3 sequence is 14 residues long. The ends were cut back, 4 bases at V and 0 bases at J, with 12 bases in the middle. The CDR3 sequence: CAWTGPPMNTEAFF. CDR3 bases: TGTGCCTGGACGGGACCGCCGATGAACACTGAAGCTTTCTTT.

The chain combines TRBV19 with TRBJ2-5; TRBD1 might be the D (6 bases). Trimming took off 6 bases at V and 1 base at J, with 18 bases between the two ends. The CDR3 covers 16 residues. CDR1 and CDR2 (germline): LNHDA, SQIVND (reference sequence). CDR3 loop: CASSPYLGTFQETQYF. CDR3 bases: TGTGCCAGTAGCCCCTATCTTGGGACATTCCAAGAGACCCAGTACTTC.

The chain has TRBV7-9 and TRBJ2-7; D is ambiguous. Germline lookup yields CDR1 SEHNR and CDR2 FQNEAQ (reference sequence). Trimming cost V 1 base and J 3 bases, with 7 bases left between them. The CDR3 spans 13 residues. The DNA for the CDR3 is TGTGCCAGCAGCTTAGTAGGGCGCTACGAGCAGTACTTC. Its protein product is CASSLVGRYEQYF.

The CDR3 sequence: CASSPGDPGANVLTF. DNA for the CDR3: TGTGCCAGCTCTCCTGGGGACCCTGGGGCCAACGTCCTGACTTTC. The V call is TRBV11-3, the J call TRBJ2-6; D is tentatively TRBD1 or TRBD2 (5 bases each). The CDR3 sequence is 15 residues long. The germline V gene encodes CDR1 SGHNT and CDR2 YENEEA. The germline V and J ends were trimmed by 8 bases and 2 bases, with 13 bases remaining between them.

V gene TRBV6-5 combines with J gene TRBJ1-5, with D possibly TRBD1 on 6 matching bases. The CDR3 has 14 amino acids. V was shortened by 6 bases and J by 4 bases, with 13 bases between the two germline ends. Germline CDR1 and CDR2: MNHEY and SVGAGI. The CDR3 region is CASSVGQKNQPQHF. The CDR3 DNA is TGTGCCAGCAGCGTCGGACAGAAAAATCAGCCCCAGCATTTT.

The chain employs TRBV30 and TRBJ2-4; no clear D. The CDR3 runs 15 residues. V was cut by 0 bases and J by 0 bases, with 9 bases left in between. Germline V gene data show CDR1 as GTSNPN and CDR2 as SVGIG (reference sequence). The CDR3 here is CAWSVFPLAKNIQYF. In DNA form, the CDR3 reads TGTGCCTGGAGTGTATTCCCCCTAGCCAAAAACATTCAGTACTTC.

The DNA for the CDR3 is TGTGCCAGCAGCCAATCTGGCCGCGGTTCCGGGGAGCTGTTTTTT. Its protein is CASSQSGRGSGELFF. The gene calls are TRBV3-1 (or the pseudogene TRBV3-2) and TRBJ2-2; no definite D call. V gave up 2 bases and J gave up 6 bases, with 13 bases separating them. The CDR3 has 15 amino acids. Per germline, CDR1 LGHDT and CDR2 YNNKEL (reference sequence).

The V gene is TRBV2, the J gene TRBJ2-3; TRBD2 matches 7 bases. The CDR3 runs to 16 residues. The ends lost 9 bases at V and 2 bases at J; junction bases unmatched: 14. The germline gives CDR1 SNHLY, CDR2 FYNNEI. The CDR3 DNA reads TGTGCCAGTACGGGGATAGCGGGTGAGAACACAGATACGCAGTATTTT. This encodes CASTGIAGENTDTQYF.

This sequence joins TRBV6-5 and TRBJ2-5; D uncertain. The CDR3 runs 15 residues. The ends were cut back, 1 base at V and 2 bases at J, with 11 bases in the middle. In germline, CDR1 is MNHEY, CDR2 SVGAGI. This CDR3 reads CASSYFRSEQETQYF. Written as DNA, the CDR3 is TGTGCCAGCAGTTACTTTCGGTCAGAACAAGAGACCCAGTACTTC.

This chain uses TRBV4-1 with TRBJ2-7; weak D call: TRBD1 (5 bases). Trimming pared 1 base from V and 7 bases from J, leaving 11 bases between. CDR3 length: 13 amino acids. CDR1 and CDR2 (germline): MGHRA, YSYEKL. DNA for the CDR3: TGCGCCAGCAGCCAAGGTTGGGGCTTTGAGCAGTACTTC. It encodes CASSQGWGFEQYF.

The rearrangement links TRBV28 to TRBJ2-2, with a tentative D call TRBD1 (5 bases). CDR3 length equals 15 residues. Per the germline V gene, CDR1 is MDHEN and CDR2 is SYDVKM. V was trimmed by 4 bases and J by 1 base, leaving 10 bases between them. The CDR3: CASSSGQLNTGELFF. In nucleotides, the CDR3 is TGTGCCAGCAGTTCAGGGCAGTTGAACACCGGGGAGCTGTTTTTT.

Turning to this clone: The identical CDR3 is also encoded by other nucleotide sequences in the sample. V gene TRBV4-3 combines with J gene TRBJ2-7, with 10 bases that match TRBD2. CDR1 LGHNA and CDR2 YSLEER come from the germline V gene. V lost 0 bases, J lost 2 bases, and 7 bases stayed unmatched. The CDR3 has 17 residues. The CDR3 nucleotides are TGCGCCAGCAGCCAAGATCTTCTAGCGGGGGCAACCTACGAGCAGTACTTC. Amino acids: CASSQDLLAGATYEQYF.

The chain links TRBV27 to TRBJ2-3, with D unclear. Trimming pared 8 bases from V and 0 bases from J, leaving 15 bases between. Germline loops: CDR1 MNHEY, CDR2 SMNVEV (reference sequence). CDR3 length: 15 residues. CDR3: CASSRFKPSTDTQYF. The CDR3 region has the DNA TGTGCCAGCTCGAGGTTCAAGCCGAGCACAGATACGCAGTATTTT.

The chain uses TRBV25-1 and TRBJ2-4; tentative D call: TRBD1 (6 bases). With 4 bases removed from V and 8 bases from J, the gap between germline ends came to 15 bases. Germline V gene sequence: CDR1 MGHDK, CDR2 SYGVNS. The CDR3 has 14 residues. DNA of the CDR3: TGTGCCAGCAGTGGCCCCAGGGGAGAGGACATTCAGTACTTC. It encodes CASSGPRGEDIQYF. Using reference TRBV25-1 and TRBJ2-4 for the parts outside the CDR3, the full variable domain is EADIYQTPRYLVIGTGKKITLECSQTMGHDKMYWYQQDPGMELHLIHYSYGVNSTEKGDLSSESTVSRIRTEHFPLTLESARPSHTSQYLCASSGPRGEDIQYFGAGTRLSVL.

The CDR3 DNA reads TGTGCCAGCAGCCAAGGAGGGGGGGGGAACACTGAAGCTTTCTTT. It codes for CASSQGGGGNTEAFF. The chain recombines TRBV14 with TRBJ1-1; D may be TRBD1 (6 bases). Germline V CDR1 and CDR2: SGHDN, FVKESK. The CDR3 sequence is 15 residues long. The V end lost 1 base, the J end lost 1 base, and 10 bases lay between the germline ends.

This chain uses TRBV2 with TRBJ2-5; TRBD2 matches 10 bases. The V and J ends lost 8 bases and 0 bases, in that order; junction bases with no gene match: 6. The CDR3 contains 15 residues. Germline V gene data show CDR1 as SNHLY and CDR2 as FYNNEI. The CDR3 sequence: CASEASGGYQETQYF. In DNA form, the CDR3 reads TGTGCCAGCGAGGCTAGCGGGGGATACCAAGAGACCCAGTACTTC.

The chain carries TRBV10-1 and TRBJ2-3; 12 bases line up with TRBD2. The germline V gene encodes CDR1 WNHNN and CDR2 SYGVQD (reference sequence). The junction had 1 base not matched to a gene; V was cut back by 4 bases and J by 5 bases. The CDR3 length is 14 residues. The CDR3 DNA sequence: TGCGCCAGCAGTGCACTAGCGGGGGGAGATACGCAGTATTTT. Encoded protein: CASSALAGGDTQYF.

The gene calls are TRBV7-9 and TRBJ1-5; TRBD1 is a possible D gene (5 bases). The V gene's germline CDR1 is SEHNR and CDR2 FQNEAQ (reference sequence). The length of the CDR3 is 15 residues. V lost 1 base and J 4 bases, leaving 11 bases between the germline ends. CDR3 amino acids: CASSLGGVENQPQHF. The CDR3 region has the DNA TGTGCCAGCAGCTTAGGGGGGGTTGAAAATCAGCCCCAGCATTTT.

Of note for this clone: A junction end diverges from the germline sequence, so it may reflect a read error. The chain couples TRBV6-2 or TRBV6-3 to TRBJ1-1; D is ambiguous. Germline-derived CDR1 and CDR2 are MNHEY and SVGEGT. The CDR3 is made up of 12 amino acids. CDR3 nucleotide sequence: TGTGCCAGCAGTTACTCGCGGCAGGTCCTTCTGTTT. Protein sequence: CASSYSRQVLLF.

The chain is built from TRBV15 and TRBJ2-3; 10 bases line up with TRBD1. V dropped 3 bases and J dropped 6; count of bases not matched to a gene: 6. The CDR3 consists of 15 residues. CDR1 is LNHNV and CDR2 is YYDKDF in the germline V gene (reference sequence). CDR3 DNA sequence: TGTGCCACCAGCAGGGGACAGGGGATGGAGGATACGCAGTATTTT. Translated: CATSRGQGMEDTQYF.